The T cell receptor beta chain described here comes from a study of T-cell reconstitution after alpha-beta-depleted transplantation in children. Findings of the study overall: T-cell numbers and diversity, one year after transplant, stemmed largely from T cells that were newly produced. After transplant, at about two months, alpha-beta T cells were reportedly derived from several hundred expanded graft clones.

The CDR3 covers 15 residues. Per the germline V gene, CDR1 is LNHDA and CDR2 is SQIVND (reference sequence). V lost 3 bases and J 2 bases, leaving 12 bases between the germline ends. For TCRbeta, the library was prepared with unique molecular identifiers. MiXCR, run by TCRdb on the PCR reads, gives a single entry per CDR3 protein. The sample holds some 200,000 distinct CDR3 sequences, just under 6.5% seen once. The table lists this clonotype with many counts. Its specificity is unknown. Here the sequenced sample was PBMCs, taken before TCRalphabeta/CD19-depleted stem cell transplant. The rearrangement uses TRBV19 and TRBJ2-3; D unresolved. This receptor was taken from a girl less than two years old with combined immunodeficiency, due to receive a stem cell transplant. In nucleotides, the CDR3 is TGTGCCAGTAGTATCAGGCAGGACCACACAGATACGCAGTATTTT. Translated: CASSIRQDHTDTQYF.